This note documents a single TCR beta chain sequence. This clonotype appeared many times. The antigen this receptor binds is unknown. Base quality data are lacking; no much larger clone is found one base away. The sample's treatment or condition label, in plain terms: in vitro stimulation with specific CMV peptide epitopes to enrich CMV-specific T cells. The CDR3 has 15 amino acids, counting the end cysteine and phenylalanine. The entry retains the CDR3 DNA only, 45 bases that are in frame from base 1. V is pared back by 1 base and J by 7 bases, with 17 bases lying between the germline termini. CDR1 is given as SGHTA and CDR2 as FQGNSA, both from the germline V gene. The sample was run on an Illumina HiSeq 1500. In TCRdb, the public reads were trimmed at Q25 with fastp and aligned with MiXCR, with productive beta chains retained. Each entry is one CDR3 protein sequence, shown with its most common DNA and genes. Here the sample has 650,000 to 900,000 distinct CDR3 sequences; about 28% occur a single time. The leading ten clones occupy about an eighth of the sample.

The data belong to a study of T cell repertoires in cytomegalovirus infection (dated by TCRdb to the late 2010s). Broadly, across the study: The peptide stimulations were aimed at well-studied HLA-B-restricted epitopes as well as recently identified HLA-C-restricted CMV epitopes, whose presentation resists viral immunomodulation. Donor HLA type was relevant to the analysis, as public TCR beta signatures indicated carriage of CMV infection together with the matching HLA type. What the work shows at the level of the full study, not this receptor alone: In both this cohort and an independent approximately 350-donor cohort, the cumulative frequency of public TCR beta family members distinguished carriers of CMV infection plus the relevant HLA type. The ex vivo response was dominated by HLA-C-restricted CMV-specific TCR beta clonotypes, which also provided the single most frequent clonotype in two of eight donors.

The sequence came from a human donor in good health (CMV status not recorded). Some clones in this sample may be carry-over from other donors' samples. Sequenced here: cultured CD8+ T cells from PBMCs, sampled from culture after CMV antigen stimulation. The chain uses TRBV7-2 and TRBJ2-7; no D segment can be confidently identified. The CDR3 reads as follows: CASSLVDSQLVEQYF. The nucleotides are TGTGCCAGCAGCTTAGTTGACTCACAGTTGGTTGAGCAGTACTTC.